Following are 14 T cell receptor beta chains from one sample sequenced in a study of cytomegalovirus exposure and HLA in healthy donors. PCR primers comprised 60 Vbeta and 13 Jbeta primers. Profiling relied on immunoSEQ multiplex PCR, and the TCRdb table lists in-frame clones only, not all of them. The repertoire includes about 150,000 clones, more than 70% of them detected once, and 6.3% sits in the top ten. Sequencing was performed on PBMCs. These TCRs come from a male donor in good health and CMV-seropositive.

The rearrangement joins TRBV27 to TRBJ1-5; the D gene is possibly TRBD1 (6 bases). The CDR3 spans 13 residues. V dropped 6 bases and J dropped 9 bases, with 15 bases sitting between them. Germline CDR1 reads MNHEY; CDR2 reads SMNVEV (reference sequence). The CDR3 DNA reads as TGTGCCAGCAGAACGACAGGCGTGGGGCCCCAGCATTTT. This translates into CASRTTGVGPQHF.

This chain uses TRBV6-1 with TRBJ1-1, with 7 bases lining up with TRBD1. The CDR3 is 13 residues long. The V and J ends lost 7 bases and 1 base, in that order; junction bases with no gene match: 3. Germline loops: CDR1 MNHNS, CDR2 SASEGT. This chain's CDR3 is CASTDRANTEAFF. As DNA, the CDR3 is TGTGCCAGCACCGACAGGGCGAACACTGAAGCTTTCTTT.

The rearrangement joins TRBV27 to TRBJ1-5; TRBD1 matches at 10 bases. The CDR3 is made up of 17 amino acids. Unmatched junction bases numbered 11, after V lost 5 bases and J lost 4 bases. CDR1 and CDR2 (germline): MNHEY, SMNVEV (reference sequence). This CDR3 reads CASSPRQGARENQPQHF. CDR3 nucleotides: TGTGCCAGCAGTCCCCGACAGGGGGCGCGGGAAAATCAGCCCCAGCATTTT.

V and J are TRBV7-9 and TRBJ1-6, with D maybe TRBD1 (6 bases). Trimming removed 3 bases from V and 8 bases from J, with 14 bases in between. Germline loops: CDR1 SEHNR, CDR2 FQNEAQ (reference sequence). The length of the CDR3 is 15 residues. CDR3 protein: CASSLTGRSDSPLHF. The CDR3, as DNA: TGTGCCAGCAGCTTGACAGGCCGCTCCGATTCACCCCTCCACTTT.

Turning to this clone: Other DNA sequences of this sample code for an identical CDR3. This chain connects TRBV30 to TRBJ2-5, with D maybe TRBD2 (6 bases). Between the trimmed V and J ends, which lost 0 bases and 5 bases, there was a span of 7 bases. The CDR3 contains 12 residues. Germline CDR1 GTSNPN, CDR2 SVGIG (reference sequence). The CDR3 spells CAWSVGGETQYF. CDR3 coding DNA: TGTGCCTGGAGTGTAGGAGGGGAGACCCAGTACTTC.

CDR3 nucleotide sequence: TGTGCCAGCAGCTTATTATCCGACAGGGGAGCTTTCTTT. Protein: CASSLLSDRGAFF. The V call is TRBV7-9, the J call TRBJ1-1; 8 positions match TRBD1. The germline V gene encodes CDR1 SEHNR and CDR2 FQNEAQ (reference sequence). After removal of 2 bases from V and 10 bases from J, the junction contained 6 bases not matched to a gene. The CDR3 consists of 13 residues.

This clone was counted between two and nine times. The V call is TRBV4-2, the J call TRBJ1-1; D gene ambiguous. V was trimmed by 0 bases and J by 2 bases, leaving 7 bases between them. This CDR3 is built from 14 residues. The germline gives CDR1 LGHNA, CDR2 YNFKEQ. For the CDR3, the DNA is TGTGCCAGCAGCCAAGATTTCGTCAACACTGAAGCTTTCTTT. It codes for CASSQDFVNTEAFF.

This sequence joins TRBV7-8 and TRBJ2-1; a possible D gene is TRBD1 (6 bases). The CDR3 sequence is 15 residues long. CDR1 is SGHVS, CDR2 FQNEAQ, per germline. V was trimmed by 7 bases and J by 2 bases, leaving 15 bases between them. As DNA, the CDR3 is TGTGCCAGCAACCCAGGGGCGGAGACCTACAATGAGCAGTTCTTC. Protein product: CASNPGAETYNEQFF.

CDR3 amino acids: CAVELAGGEQFF. The CDR3 DNA reads TGTGCCGTAGAACTAGCGGGAGGCGAGCAGTTCTTC. V usage is TRBV18 and J usage is TRBJ2-1; 12 bases match TRBD2. CDR1 and CDR2 (germline): KGHSH, LQKENI. The CDR3 length is 12 residues. J gave up 10 bases and V 11 bases, and 6 bases lay outside the gene matches. Combining the CDR3 with reference TRBV18 and TRBJ2-1 gives the whole variable domain NAGVMQNPRHLVRRRGQEARLRCSPMKGHSHVYWYRQLPEEGLKFMVYLQKENIIDESGMPKERFSAEFPKEGPSILRIQQVVRGDSAAYFCAVELAGGEQFFGPGTRLTVL.

Comment on this clone: One junction end disagrees with the germline gene, perhaps due to a read error. The chain couples TRBV7-9 to TRBJ2-7, with unresolved D. Per germline, CDR1 SEHNR and CDR2 FQNEAQ (reference sequence). The CDR3 loop spans 12 amino acids. The CDR3 nucleotides read TGTTCCAGCAGCTTAAACAACTACGAGCAGTACTTC. Translating gives CSSSLNNYEQYF.

J is TRBJ2-7 and V is TRBV2; TRBD1 aligns across 8 bases. The germline CDR1 and CDR2 sequences are SNHLY and FYNNEI. The junction had 11 bases not matched to a gene; V was cut back by 6 bases and J by 1 base. The length of the CDR3 is 16 residues. Here the CDR3 reads CASSENPGTGSYEQYF. CDR3 coding DNA: TGTGCCAGCAGCGAGAACCCCGGGACAGGATCCTACGAGCAGTACTTC.

The chain links TRBV9 to TRBJ2-1; 10 nucleotides agree with TRBD2. Trimming removed 3 bases from V and 7 bases from J; junction bases left unmatched: 7. This CDR3 comprises 15 residues. Germline CDR1 is SGDLS and CDR2 is YYNGEE. In DNA, the CDR3 is TGTGCCAGCAGCGGTAGCGGGAGGCCGACAAATGAGCAGTTCTTC. Translation gives CASSGSGRPTNEQFF. Variable domain in full (rest from reference TRBV9 and TRBJ2-1): DSGVTQTPKHLITATGQRVTLRCSPRSGDLSVYWYQQSLDQGLQFLIQYYNGEERAKGNILERFSAQQFPDLHSELNLSSLELGDSALYFCASSGSGRPTNEQFFGPGTRLTVL.

The count of this clone is one. The chain employs TRBV5-4 and TRBJ1-1, with a possible D match to TRBD1 (6 bases). This CDR3 is built from 13 residues. V lost 4 bases and J 1 base, leaving 8 bases between the germline ends. In germline, CDR1 is SGHNT, CDR2 YYREEE (reference sequence). Here the CDR3 reads CASSTRGNTEAFF. CDR3 sequence (DNA): TGTGCCAGCAGCACCAGGGGGAACACTGAAGCTTTCTTT. Drawing the rest from reference TRBV5-4 and TRBJ1-1, the complete variable domain is ETGVTQSPTHLIKTRGQQVTLRCSSQSGHNTVSWYQQALGQGPQFIFQYYREEENGRGNFPPRFSGLQFPNYSSELNVNALELDDSALYLCASSTRGNTEAFFGQGTRLTVV.

This sequence joins TRBV5-6 and TRBJ2-7; D is undetermined. Trimming pared 4 bases from V and 1 base from J, leaving 12 bases between. Germline CDR1 and CDR2: SGHDT and YYEEEE. This CDR3 contains 14 residues. CDR3 sequence: CASSAALESYEQYF. The CDR3 DNA reads TGTGCCAGCAGCGCGGCCCTGGAGTCCTACGAGCAGTACTTC.